This T cell receptor beta chain was obtained from a study of cytomegalovirus exposure and HLA in healthy donors. The PCR was carried out with 60 Vbeta primers and 13 Jbeta primers. Generated by immunoSEQ multiplex PCR, the TCRdb table keeps only in-frame clones and is missing some. Among about 130,000 clones, approximately 78% were seen once, and the ten largest hold 3.6%. Per germline, CDR1 SGHTA and CDR2 FQGTGA. Trimming pared 5 bases from V and 4 bases from J, leaving 11 bases between. The CDR3 has 13 residues. This clone was recorded once. The sequence was obtained from a man aged 40-55 years in good health and CMV-seronegative. The chain recombines TRBV7-3 with TRBJ1-2; D gene uncertain. Specimen: PBMCs. CDR3 sequence reads: CASSREEGYGYTF. The CDR3 DNA sequence: TGTGCCAGCAGCCGGGAGGAGGGCTATGGCTACACCTTC.